A single sample is the source of the 18 T cell receptor beta chains below, sequenced in a study of blood T cell repertoires in COVID-19. Using immunoSEQ multiplex PCR, the repertoire was profiled, and TCRdb retains in-frame clones only, with some absent. In the table there are about 400,000 clones, roughly 90% of which are singletons. Sequenced material: peripheral blood. All receptors derive from a woman aged 30 to 39 with active or convalescent COVID-19.

The chain uses TRBV25-1 and TRBJ2-3, with 10 bases that match TRBD2. Trimming removed 2 bases from V and 5 bases from J; junction bases left unmatched: 4. This CDR3 comprises 15 residues. The germline gives CDR1 MGHDK, CDR2 SYGVNS. The CDR3 protein is CASSESGRAVDTQYF. The CDR3 nucleotides are TGTGCCAGCAGTGAAAGCGGGAGGGCCGTAGATACGCAGTATTTT.

Concerning this clone: Distinct nucleotide sequences in the sample also encode this CDR3. The chain joins TRBV10-3 to TRBJ2-3; tentatively, D is TRBD1 (6 bases). V lost 5 bases and J lost 0, with 12 bases in between. The CDR3 runs to 15 residues. Germline CDR1 ENHRY, CDR2 SYGVKD. For the CDR3, the DNA is TGTGCCATCAGTAGCCGGGACACTAGCACAGATACGCAGTATTTT. It translates to CAISSRDTSTDTQYF.

Only one count was recorded for this clone. This rearrangement joins TRBV1 to TRBJ2-2; the table's D call, TRBD2, has no DNA check behind it. TRBV1 has pseudogene status. The CDR3 is made up of 18 amino acids. The CDR3 DNA follows: TGCACCAGCAGCCAAGGCGAGCGAGCGGGAGTCGGAAGCGGGGAGCTGTTTTTT. Translated: CTSSQGERAGVGSGELFF.

The chain has TRBV27 and TRBJ1-1, with D unclear. V dropped 4 bases and J dropped 4 bases, with 16 bases sitting between them. Germline CDR1 reads MNHEY; CDR2 reads SMNVEV (reference sequence). The CDR3 spans 15 residues. The DNA for the CDR3 is TGTGCCAGCAGTTCCTCGAGTGGTTTCACCACTGAAGCTTTCTTT. Residues: CASSSSSGFTTEAFF.

The chain recombines TRBV14 with TRBJ2-7; 7 nucleotides match TRBD1. Germline V gene lookup returns CDR1 SGHDN and CDR2 FVKESK. The trim removed 4 bases at V and 9 bases at J, leaving 6 bases unmatched. CDR3 length: 12 amino acids. The CDR3 loop reads CASSPDRVTQYF. DNA of the CDR3: TGTGCCAGCAGCCCCGACAGGGTGACGCAGTACTTC.

The rearrangement links TRBV18 to TRBJ2-7; 7 bases map to TRBD2. CDR3 length: 11 residues. V shed 3 bases and J 7 bases; nucleotides not matched to a gene: 0. Per the germline V gene, CDR1 is KGHSH and CDR2 is LQKENI. The CDR3 region has the DNA TGTGCCAGCTCACCCGGGAGGGAGCAGTACTTC. It yields the protein CASSPGREQYF.

The chain links TRBV5-8 to TRBJ2-5; no reliable D call. V was pared by 4 bases and J by 1 base, with 11 bases between. Germline V gene sequence: CDR1 SGHTS, CDR2 YDEGEE. The CDR3 has 14 residues. CDR3 in DNA: TGTGCCAGCAGCCTAACTCCGTCCCAAGAGACCCAGTACTTC. This codes for CASSLTPSQETQYF.

The chain has TRBV5-6 and TRBJ1-4; D remains ambiguous. Germline V gene lookup returns CDR1 SGHDT and CDR2 YYEEEE. The CDR3 consists of 14 residues. The V and J ends lost 4 bases and 4 bases respectively, with 11 bases between them. This chain's CDR3 is CASSQMSYNEKLFF. Here the CDR3 DNA reads TGTGCCAGCAGCCAAATGAGCTATAATGAAAAACTGTTTTTT.

The rearrangement links TRBV5-1 to TRBJ1-4, with 9 positions matching TRBD1. The CDR3 is 14 amino acids. The germline V gene encodes CDR1 SGHRS and CDR2 YFSETQ. The junction had 5 bases not matched to a gene; V was cut back by 3 bases and J by 8 bases. The CDR3 DNA reads TGCGCCAGCAGCTCAGGGACAGGGAGCGAAAAACTGTTTTTT. This gives the protein CASSSGTGSEKLFF.

In its sample, this clone was seen a few times. This chain uses TRBV2 with TRBJ1-4; TRBD1 matches 8 bases. Per germline, CDR1 SNHLY and CDR2 FYNNEI. The CDR3 consists of 15 residues. Losses at the gene ends were 8 bases for V and 3 bases for J; bases not matched to a gene: 8. CDR3 nucleotides: TGTGCCAGCGTAACAGGGGGGCTAGCTAATGAAAAACTGTTTTTT. Translation gives CASVTGGLANEKLFF.

This rearrangement joins TRBV6-4 to TRBJ2-7, with 11 bases that match TRBD2. The V gene end was trimmed by 8 bases and the J gene end by 3 bases; junction bases not matched to a gene: 21. The CDR3 length is 19 residues. Looked up from germline, CDR1 is MRHNA and CDR2 is SNTAGT. The CDR3 DNA reads TGTGCCAGCCCTCCCGCACCTCTAGCGGGGGGTTCTGGGGGCTACGAGCAGTACTTC. Translated: CASPPAPLAGGSGGYEQYF.

The chain joins TRBV6-1 to TRBJ2-7; TRBD1 aligns across 8 bases. The length of the CDR3 is 11 residues. Germline V gene sequence: CDR1 MNHNS, CDR2 SASEGT. After removal of 3 bases from V and 11 bases from J, the junction contained 3 bases not matched to a gene. CDR3 nucleotides: TGTGCCAGCAGTGACGGGACAGGAAAGTACTTC. As protein: CASSDGTGKYF.

Remarks on this clone: Different DNA sequences within this sample yield the same CDR3. This chain uses TRBV24-1 with TRBJ2-5, with a weak D call TRBD2 (6 bases). Germline-derived CDR1 and CDR2 are KGHDR and SFDVKD. This CDR3 region has 15 residues. V was cut by 4 bases and J by 10 bases, with 21 bases left in between. DNA for the CDR3: TGTGCCACCAGTGAGTTACTAGCTGGGAAGAGAGGCCAGTACTTC. Amino acid sequence: CATSELLAGKRGQYF.

The chain combines TRBV5-1 with TRBJ1-1; D unresolved. Trimming pared 4 bases from V and 1 base from J, leaving 20 bases between. The CDR3 extends over 17 amino acids. CDR1 is SGHRS, CDR2 YFSETQ, per germline. CDR3 in amino acids: CASSAKLQGRRNTEAFF. CDR3 coding DNA: TGCGCCAGCAGCGCGAAGTTACAAGGCCGGAGGAACACTGAAGCTTTCTTT.

This chain connects TRBV6-5 to TRBJ2-7, with 7 bases identical to TRBD1. The V gene end was trimmed by 6 bases and the J gene end by 2 bases; junction bases not matched to a gene: 7. The CDR3 totals 14 residues. In germline, CDR1 is MNHEY, CDR2 SVGAGI. CDR3 sequence reads: CASRATGQTYEQYF. The CDR3 region has the DNA TGTGCCAGCAGAGCCACGGGACAGACCTACGAGCAGTACTTC.

The chain's CDR3 is CASSELFAGPGQPQHF. Here the CDR3 DNA reads TGTGCCAGCAGTGAACTCTTCGCCGGCCCGGGGCAGCCCCAGCATTTT. V usage is TRBV6-1 and J usage is TRBJ1-5; D gene ambiguous. V was pared by 2 bases and J by 7 bases, with 18 bases between. The CDR3 consists of 16 residues. From germline, CDR1 is MNHNS and CDR2 SASEGT.

The rearrangement links TRBV7-9 to TRBJ2-5, with D possibly being TRBD2 (6 bases). Germline loops: CDR1 SEHNR, CDR2 FQNEAQ (reference sequence). The CDR3 consists of 14 residues. V dropped 4 bases and J dropped 10 bases, with 19 bases sitting between them. For the CDR3, the DNA is TGTGCCAGCAGCTACCCGGACGGTGGGGGGATCCAGTACTTC. Its translation is CASSYPDGGGIQYF. Full variable domain (outside the CDR3, taken from reference TRBV7-9 and TRBJ2-5): DTGVSQNPRHKITKRGQNVTFRCDPISEHNRLYWYRQTLGQGPEFLTYFQNEAQLEKSRLLSDRFSAERPKGSFSTLEIQRTEQGDSAMYLCASSYPDGGGIQYFGPGTRLLVL.

The chain is built from TRBV11-2 and TRBJ1-6, with 7 bases that match TRBD1. CDR3 size: 14 residues. J lost 9 bases, V lost 5 bases, and 7 bases had no gene match. CDR1 and CDR2 from the germline V gene are SGHAT and FQNNGV. Written as DNA, the CDR3 is TGTGCCAGCAGCAAGACGACAGGGCCTTCACCCCTCCACTTT. Translating it yields CASSKTTGPSPLHF.